The next 31 T cell receptor beta chains were all read from a single sample in a study of regulatory T cells in long-lasting Graves disease. Indicated time point: newly diagnosed GD, antithyroid drugs for less than 3 months. Preparation of the TCR library used RNA extracted from PBMCs. Libraries of TCR beta came from iRepertoire HTBI primers plus Arm-PCR of CDR3 regions. Using its own MiXCR run on the multiplex PCR reads, TCRdb lists one record per CDR3 protein. The table records approximately 270,000 distinct CDR3 sequences, around 18% of them present only once. These data are also associated with another study on T cells in Graves' hyperthyroidism and ophthalmopathy.

Here the sequenced sample was peripheral blood mononuclear cells (PBMCs), taken at new diagnosis, from a patient treated with antithyroid drugs. These receptors originate from a woman in her twenties or thirties with Graves disease.

This clonotype came up many times. The rearrangement links TRBV5-6 to TRBJ1-2; 7 bases are shared with TRBD1. Germline CDR1 reads SGHDT; CDR2 reads YYEEEE. The CDR3 spans 19 residues. The ends lost 4 bases at V and 6 bases at J; junction bases unmatched: 24. The CDR3 is CASSQLGGERGRRSHGYTF. CDR3 DNA sequence: TGTGCCAGCAGCCAACTGGGGGGGGAAAGGGGGCGACGCTCCCATGGCTACACCTTC.

The sample holds many counts of this clonotype. The chain recombines TRBV9 with TRBJ1-6; 7 nucleotides match TRBD1. Losses at the gene ends were 2 bases for V and 5 bases for J; bases not matched to a gene: 7. This CDR3 has 16 amino acids. In germline, CDR1 is SGDLS, CDR2 YYNGEE. The CDR3, as DNA: TGTGCCAGCAGCGTGGGACAGAACCCCCATAATTCACCCCTCCACTTT. Its translation is CASSVGQNPHNSPLHF.

This clonotype has a count of ten or more. This rearrangement joins TRBV7-2 to TRBJ1-1; D uncertain. This CDR3 comprises 13 residues. The ends were cut back, 5 bases at V and 4 bases at J, with 11 bases in the middle. CDR1 SGHTA and CDR2 FQGNSA come from the germline V gene. This chain's CDR3 is CASSPRFVTEAFF. In DNA, the CDR3 is TGTGCCAGCAGCCCGCGTTTTGTCACTGAAGCTTTCTTT. The full variable domain, with the rest looked up from reference TRBV7-2 and TRBJ1-1, is GAGVSQSPSNKVTEKGKDVELRCDPISGHTALYWYRQSLGQGLEFLIYFQGNSAPDKSGLPSDRFSAERTGGSVSTLTIQRTQQEDSAVYLCASSPRFVTEAFFGQGTRLTVV.

At least ten counts were recorded for this clonotype. V is TRBV7-2 and J is TRBJ2-7, with D perhaps given as TRBD1 or TRBD2 (5 bases each). The germline V and J ends were trimmed by 3 bases and 0 bases, with 12 bases remaining between them. Germline CDR1 and CDR2: SGHTA and FQGNSA. The CDR3 is 15 amino acids. The CDR3 loop reads CASSFGTLVSYEQYF. DNA for the CDR3: TGTGCCAGCAGCTTTGGGACCCTCGTCTCCTACGAGCAGTACTTC.

The sample holds many counts of this clonotype. The chain is built from TRBV6-1 and TRBJ2-7, with D perhaps TRBD1 (6 bases). The length of the CDR3 is 14 residues. Germline V gives CDR1 MNHNS, CDR2 SASEGT. V lost 6 bases, J lost 3 bases, and 15 bases lay in between. In DNA, the CDR3 is TGTGCCAGCAGCCCTCGGGACAAGGTCTACGAGCAGTACTTC. Protein sequence: CASSPRDKVYEQYF.

This clonotype was picked up many times. This chain connects TRBV29-1 to TRBJ2-1; 7 bases are a match to TRBD1. Per the germline V gene, CDR1 is SQVTM and CDR2 is ANQGSEA. CDR3 length: 14 amino acids. V dropped 5 bases and J dropped 2; count of bases not matched to a gene: 6. The CDR3 region has the DNA TGCAGCGTTACGACAGGGAGAGCCTACAATGAGCAGTTCTTC. It codes for CSVTTGRAYNEQFF.

Points on this clonotype: An end of the junction does not agree with germline; a read error may underlie this. DNA of the CDR3: TGTGCCAGCACCTTTTGGGGGAGCAACACCGGGGAGCTGGTTTTT. This gives the protein CASTFWGSNTGELVF. V and J are TRBV12-3 or TRBV12-4 and TRBJ2-2, with D tentatively TRBD1 or TRBD2 (5 bases each). The CDR3 contains 15 residues.

This clonotype was detected many times. This chain uses TRBV20-1 with TRBJ1-4; D is unclear. The CDR3 sequence is 12 residues long. Germline assignment: CDR1 DFQATT and CDR2 SNEGSKA (reference sequence). The germline V and J ends were trimmed by 3 bases and 5 bases, with 7 bases remaining between them. DNA for the CDR3: TGCAGTGCTAGGTCTCAGAATGAAAAACTGTTTTTT. This gives the protein CSARSQNEKLFF.

Points on this clonotype: A much larger clone differs by one base, so this may be a read error. V and J are TRBV20-1 and TRBJ2-7; TRBD2 agrees at 9 bases. Germline V gene data show CDR1 as DFQATT and CDR2 as SNEGSKA (reference sequence). The J segment lost 7 bases and the V segment lost 6 bases, leaving 10 bases of the junction unmatched. CDR3 size: 13 residues. The CDR3 here is CSAIKRGVSEQYF. DNA of the CDR3: TGCAGTGCCATAAAGCGGGGGGTGAGTGAGCAGTACTTC.

This clonotype was seen a few times. The chain couples TRBV20-1 to TRBJ1-2; TRBD1 matches at 8 bases. This CDR3 has 14 amino acids. The V gene's germline CDR1 is DFQATT and CDR2 SNEGSKA (reference sequence). V lost 1 base, J lost 8 bases, and 9 bases stayed unmatched. Here the CDR3 DNA reads TGCAGTGCTAGAGTTGAGGACAGGGAAGTCGGCTACACCTTC. Protein: CSARVEDREVGYTF.

In its sample, this clonotype was seen many times. V and J are TRBV5-1 and TRBJ2-7; D is perhaps TRBD1 (8 bases). This CDR3 has 13 residues. The V end lost 5 bases, the J end lost 7 bases, and 16 bases lay between the germline ends. Germline assignment: CDR1 SGHRS and CDR2 YFSETQ. The CDR3 spells CASRGTGGAEQYF. The CDR3 region has the DNA TGCGCCAGCAGGGGCACAGGGGGGGCAGAGCAGTACTTC.

The genes are TRBV5-6 and TRBJ2-5; D uncertain. This CDR3 spans 15 amino acids. The germline gives CDR1 SGHDT, CDR2 YYEEEE. Trimming stripped 0 bases from V and 2 bases from J, with 11 bases between. The CDR3 protein is CASSLASSAQETQYF. The CDR3 DNA follows: TGTGCCAGCAGCTTGGCGTCGTCGGCACAAGAGACCCAGTACTTC.

This clonotype was counted at least ten times. V gene TRBV20-1 combines with J gene TRBJ1-1; no clear D gene. With 4 bases removed from V and 2 bases from J, the gap between germline ends came to 11 bases. CDR1 is DFQATT and CDR2 is SNEGSKA in the germline V gene (reference sequence). The CDR3 consists of 13 residues. CDR3 nucleotide sequence: TGCAGTGCTAATACAAAGAGCAACACTGAAGCTTTCTTT. Amino acids: CSANTKSNTEAFF.

The J gene is TRBJ2-3, the V gene TRBV20-1; D may correspond to TRBD1 or TRBD2 (5 bases each). The V end was cut by 0 bases, the J end by 1 base, with 17 bases between. The germline V gene encodes CDR1 DFQATT and CDR2 SNEGSKA (reference sequence). The CDR3 sequence is 17 residues long. The CDR3 region has the DNA TGCAGTGCTAGAGATCCTGGGACCACCGGGGGCACAGATACGCAGTATTTT. It encodes CSARDPGTTGGTDTQYF.

This clonotype was detected ten times or more. This sequence joins TRBV18 and TRBJ1-1, with TRBD1 matching 9 bases. Germline-derived CDR1 and CDR2 are KGHSH and LQKENI. The length of the CDR3 is 15 residues. V lost 0 bases and J lost 4; bases outside the gene matches: 3. This chain's CDR3 is CASSPPYRGPTEAFF. The CDR3 region has the DNA TGTGCCAGCTCACCACCTTACAGGGGGCCCACTGAAGCTTTCTTT.

This clonotype was observed at least ten times. The rearrangement joins TRBV6-5 to TRBJ1-2; 12 bases align to TRBD1. The CDR3 runs 21 residues. V lost 3 bases, J lost 3 bases, and 20 bases stayed unmatched. Looked up from germline, CDR1 is MNHEY and CDR2 is SVGAGI. CDR3 sequence: CASSYSTGYGDRGLVDYGYTF. CDR3 nucleotides: TGTGCCAGCAGTTATTCGACGGGCTATGGGGACAGGGGGCTTGTGGACTATGGCTACACCTTC.

CDR3 sequence reads: CASRPERGLTGELFF. The CDR3 region has the DNA TGTGCCAGCAGACCCGAGCGGGGGCTCACCGGGGAGCTGTTTTTT. The V and J genes are TRBV6-1 and TRBJ2-2; 8 bases fit TRBD2. V lost 6 bases to trimming and J lost 4 bases; unmatched junction nucleotides: 7. The CDR3 sequence is 15 residues long. Germline values: CDR1 MNHNS, CDR2 SASEGT.

On this clonotype itself: A much larger clone lies a single base off, so this may be a read error. The missing conserved phenylalanine or tryptophan at the end of this CDR3 makes a read error likely. The chain is built from TRBV14 and TRBJ1-1; D ambiguous. The V gene lost 0 bases and the J gene lost 8 bases, with 16 bases spanning the gap. Germline V CDR1 and CDR2: SGHDN, FVKESK. The CDR3 is made up of 15 amino acids. The DNA of the CDR3 is TGTGCCAGCAGCCAAGATATTTTTGCTTCGGCCGAAGCTTTCGTT. This gives the protein CASSQDIFASAEAFV.

This clonotype was detected many times. The chain couples TRBV7-2 to TRBJ1-2; 9 nucleotides align to TRBD1. V shed 5 bases and J 6 bases; nucleotides not matched to a gene: 7. CDR3 size: 14 residues. The germline V gene has CDR1 SGHTA and CDR2 FQGNSA. In DNA form, the CDR3 reads TGTGCCAGCAGCCTAAGGGGACAGGGTGATGGCTACACCTTC. Its translation is CASSLRGQGDGYTF.

As to this clonotype: This likely traces to a read error, being one base from a far larger clone. This chain joins TRBV27 and TRBJ2-7, with TRBD1 as a possible D gene (5 bases). The CDR3 is made up of 14 amino acids. Germline CDR1 MNHEY, CDR2 SMNVEV (reference sequence). V was trimmed by 5 bases and J by 5 bases, leaving 16 bases between them. The CDR3 loop is CASSDYRIFHEQYF. DNA for the CDR3: TGTGCCAGCAGTGATTACAGGATTTTCCACGAGCAGTACTTC.

On this clonotype: A read error is the likely source, as a far larger clone sits one nucleotide away. V gene TRBV11-1 combines with J gene TRBJ2-1; D unresolved. The DNA end favors TRBJ2-5, so the J call may be wrong. This CDR3 spans 13 amino acids. CDR1 is SGHAT and CDR2 is FQDESV in the germline V gene (reference sequence). The CDR3: CASSFTLQETQYF. In DNA, the CDR3 is TGTGCCAGCAGCTTTACCCTCCAAGAGACCCAGTACTTC.

Many counts were recorded for this clonotype. The rearrangement uses TRBV6-1 and TRBJ1-1, with TRBD1 as a possible D gene (5 bases). Germline loops: CDR1 MNHNS, CDR2 SASEGT. This CDR3 is built from 12 residues. The V end lost 0 bases, the J end lost 14 bases, and 13 bases lay between the germline ends. CDR3 coding DNA: TGTGCCAGCAGTGAAGCAGGGACTACTGACTTCTTT. It translates to CASSEAGTTDFF.

The table lists this clonotype with many counts. The rearrangement uses TRBV11-3 and TRBJ1-6, with 8 bases fitting TRBD1. Germline V gene lookup returns CDR1 SGHNT and CDR2 YENEEA. J was trimmed by 7 bases and V by 5 bases; bases with no gene match: 4. The CDR3 contains 14 residues. CDR3 nucleotides: TGTGCCAGCAGCCTCGGGACAGGAAATTCACCCCTCCACTTT. Its translation is CASSLGTGNSPLHF.

This clonotype was seen repeatedly, ten times or more. The chain couples TRBV5-5 to TRBJ2-5; D is perhaps TRBD1 (6 bases). From germline, CDR1 is SGHKS and CDR2 YYEKEE (reference sequence). V was trimmed by 3 bases and J by 1 base, leaving 10 bases between them. This CDR3 spans 14 amino acids. This chain's CDR3 is CASSWGQSQETQYF. CDR3 nucleotide sequence: TGTGCCAGCAGCTGGGGACAATCCCAAGAGACCCAGTACTTC.

This clonotype was detected only a few times. This sequence joins TRBV24-1 and TRBJ2-2; the D gene is possibly TRBD1 (5 bases). CDR1 and CDR2 (germline): KGHDR, SFDVKD. The CDR3 is made up of 15 amino acids. Trimming took 2 bases from V and 2 from J, leaving 8 bases between them. The CDR3 here is CATSDSDINTGELFF. CDR3 coding DNA: TGTGCCACCAGTGATTCGGACATTAACACCGGGGAGCTGTTTTTT.

J is TRBJ2-1 and V is TRBV5-6, with D perhaps given as TRBD1 or TRBD2 (5 bases each). CDR1 SGHDT and CDR2 YYEEEE come from the germline V gene. This CDR3 comprises 13 residues. The germline V and J ends were trimmed by 4 bases and 7 bases, with 12 bases remaining between them. The CDR3 DNA sequence: TGTGCCAGCAGCACTGGGGGTGCAAATGAGCAGTTCTTC. Translation gives CASSTGGANEQFF.

This clonotype was counted many times. This chain uses TRBV6-2 or TRBV6-3 with TRBJ2-1; D may be TRBD1 (6 bases). The ends were cut back, 2 bases at V and 0 bases at J, with 8 bases in the middle. This CDR3 is built from 15 residues. Germline V gene lookup returns CDR1 MNHEY and CDR2 SVGEGT. The DNA of the CDR3 is TGTGCCAGCAGTTACGGCAGGGGCTCCTACAATGAGCAGTTCTTC. Translated: CASSYGRGSYNEQFF.

J is TRBJ1-2 and V is TRBV6-1; possible D gene TRBD1, 5 bases. The CDR3 consists of 14 residues. Looked up from germline, CDR1 is MNHNS and CDR2 is SASEGT. The V end was cut by 8 bases, the J end by 0 bases, with 13 bases between. The CDR3 loop reads CASQGTLSNYGYTF. CDR3 bases: TGTGCCAGCCAAGGGACCTTATCTAACTATGGCTACACCTTC.

This clonotype has a count of ten or more. This rearrangement joins TRBV20-1 to TRBJ2-1; TRBD2 aligns across 7 bases. The junction had 5 bases not matched to a gene; V was cut back by 8 bases and J by 7 bases. The germline CDR1 and CDR2 sequences are DFQATT and SNEGSKA (reference sequence). The CDR3 totals 11 residues. The CDR3 region has the DNA TGCAGTTTTACTAGCGCAAATGAGCAGTTCTTC. Translation: CSFTSANEQFF.

This chain connects TRBV12-3 or TRBV12-4 to TRBJ2-2, with TRBD2 identical over 7 bases. This CDR3 spans 15 amino acids. The junction had 7 bases not matched to a gene; V was cut back by 6 bases and J by 3 bases. CDR3 sequence (DNA): TGTGCCAGCAGCCACCGCGCGGGGGACACCGGGGAGCTGTTTTTT. Protein: CASSHRAGDTGELFF.

This clonotype appeared many times. The chain is built from TRBV4-1 and TRBJ1-1; TRBD1 is a possible D gene (5 bases). The V end was cut by 0 bases, the J end by 1 base, with 21 bases between. Germline lookup yields CDR1 MGHRA and CDR2 YSYEKL. This CDR3 has 19 residues. The CDR3 spells CASSQDGSTINRRNTEAFF. The CDR3 region has the DNA TGCGCCAGCAGCCAAGACGGTTCAACAATTAACAGGAGGAACACTGAAGCTTTCTTT.